The 30 T cell receptor beta chains presented below share a single source sample, sequenced in a study of OX40 agonist ivuxolimab in advanced cancers. The method was immunoSEQ multiplex PCR; TCRdb's version includes in-frame clones alone and lacks a portion of them. This table holds about 50,000 clones, approximately 89% found once. Material: CD4+ or CD8+ T cells sorted from blood, obtained in a trial of the OX40 agonist ivuxolimab. Receptors originate from an adult with an advanced solid tumor such as melanoma, head and neck, liver or kidney cancer.

CDR3 sequence (DNA): TGTGCCAGCAGCTTACTCGACCAAAGCTCCTACAATGAGCAGTTCTTC. This gives the protein CASSLLDQSSYNEQFF. The chain carries TRBV11-1 and TRBJ2-1, with unresolved D. Germline V CDR1 and CDR2: SGHAT, FQDESV (reference sequence). The CDR3 is 16 amino acids. The ends were cut back, 2 bases at V and 0 bases at J, with 11 bases in the middle.

The chain employs TRBV5-4 and TRBJ1-4, with D possibly matching TRBD1 (5 bases). CDR3 size: 15 residues. Germline V gives CDR1 SGHNT, CDR2 YYREEE (reference sequence). Trimming shortened V by 4 bases and J by 4 bases, and 14 bases separated the two germline ends. CDR3 sequence (DNA): TGTGCCAGCAGCGCAGTTGGTACAGGTAATGAAAAACTGTTTTTT. It encodes CASSAVGTGNEKLFF.

The chain joins TRBV7-9 to TRBJ1-4, with 7 nucleotides matching TRBD1. V lost 1 base to trimming and J lost 7 bases; unmatched junction nucleotides: 9. Germline loops: CDR1 SEHNR, CDR2 FQNEAQ (reference sequence). This CDR3 spans 16 amino acids. DNA of the CDR3: TGTGCCAGCAGCTTAGGGTTTGGACAGGATGGTGAAAAACTGTTTTTT. It specifies CASSLGFGQDGEKLFF.

The gene calls are TRBV19 and TRBJ1-2, with D perhaps matching TRBD1 (5 bases). V lost 6 bases and J 3 bases, leaving 5 bases between the germline ends. The CDR3 consists of 11 residues. Germline V gene data show CDR1 as LNHDA and CDR2 as SQIVND (reference sequence). CDR3 nucleotides: TGTGCCAGTAGGACAGACTATGGCTACACCTTC. This sequence encodes CASRTDYGYTF.

V usage is TRBV4-1 and J usage is TRBJ1-6, with 9 bases lining up with TRBD1. CDR1 and CDR2 (germline): MGHRA, YSYEKL. V was pared by 6 bases and J by 8 bases, with 8 bases of the junction left unmatched. The CDR3 loop spans 15 amino acids. In DNA, the CDR3 is TGCGCCAGCAGTCAACAGGGGGCGGAGTATTCACCCCTCCACTTT. Its protein is CASSQQGAEYSPLHF.

The genes are TRBV10-2 and TRBJ2-2; 10 bases are a match to TRBD1. This CDR3 is built from 16 residues. J gave up 4 bases and V 5 bases, and 7 bases lay outside the gene matches. CDR1 and CDR2 from the germline V gene are WSHSY and SAAADI. CDR3 region: CASSPPGTGATGELFF. Here the CDR3 DNA reads TGCGCCAGCAGTCCCCCCGGGACAGGGGCCACCGGGGAGCTGTTTTTT.

The chain is built from TRBV5-1 and TRBJ2-2, with TRBD1 identical over 7 bases. The germline V gene has CDR1 SGHRS and CDR2 YFSETQ. J gave up 3 bases and V 3 bases, and 14 bases lay outside the gene matches. This CDR3 has 18 residues. CDR3: CASSSDQATGLYTGELFF. CDR3 DNA sequence: TGCGCCAGCAGCTCCGACCAGGCGACAGGGCTATACACCGGGGAGCTGTTTTTT.

The rearrangement links TRBV4-1 to TRBJ2-3; D is perhaps TRBD2 (6 bases). V was shortened by 4 bases and J by 4 bases, with 9 bases between the two germline ends. The germline CDR1 and CDR2 sequences are MGHRA and YSYEKL. The CDR3 covers 13 residues. This CDR3 is CASSRSGADTQYF. Here the CDR3 DNA reads TGCGCCAGCAGCCGGTCGGGGGCAGATACGCAGTATTTT.

The chain carries TRBV19 and TRBJ1-2; D unclear. Trimming took off 5 bases at V and 0 bases at J, with 7 bases between the two ends. This CDR3 spans 13 amino acids. Germline V gives CDR1 LNHDA, CDR2 SQIVND (reference sequence). CDR3 in amino acids: CASSYTANYGYTF. DNA of the CDR3: TGTGCCAGTAGTTATACGGCTAACTATGGCTACACCTTC.

The CDR3 here is CASSSTGSNQPQHF. The CDR3 DNA sequence: TGTGCCAGCAGTTCGACAGGGAGCAATCAGCCCCAGCATTTT. This sequence joins TRBV28 and TRBJ1-5; TRBD1 aligns across 7 bases. CDR1 and CDR2 (germline): MDHEN, SYDVKM. The ends lost 4 bases at V and 1 base at J; junction bases unmatched: 1. This CDR3 is 14 amino acids long.

The chain recombines TRBV5-6 with TRBJ2-2; 7 bases match TRBD1. J lost 4 bases, V lost 2 bases, and 8 bases had no gene match. The CDR3 is 16 amino acids. Germline V gene sequence: CDR1 SGHDT, CDR2 YYEEEE. The CDR3 DNA follows: TGTGCCAGCAGCTTATATCCGGGACAGCGCACCGGGGAGCTGTTTTTT. It specifies CASSLYPGQRTGELFF.

The chain is built from TRBV14 and TRBJ1-1, with TRBD1 matching over 10 bases. This CDR3 region has 16 residues. V shed 6 bases, J shed 0 bases, and the junction held 7 bases outside the gene matches. The V gene's germline CDR1 is SGHDN and CDR2 FVKESK. The CDR3 DNA reads as TGTGCCAGCAGACCGGACAGGGGGATAATGAACACTGAAGCTTTCTTT. It encodes CASRPDRGIMNTEAFF.

Concerning this clone itself: Possible read error: a much larger clone is one base away. The sample has other DNA sequences that encode this CDR3 too. CDR3 bases: TGTGCCAGCAGCCCCCCTGGGACAGGCTACGAACAGTACTTC. Protein product: CASSPPGTGYEQYF. The chain carries TRBV7-9 and TRBJ2-7, with 8 bases fitting TRBD1. The CDR3 is 14 amino acids. The germline gives CDR1 SEHNR, CDR2 FQNEAQ (reference sequence).

CDR3 bases: TGTGCCAGCAGTTTGGGACAGTCTCGGTACAATGAGCAGTTCTTC. Protein: CASSLGQSRYNEQFF. The chain recombines TRBV28 with TRBJ2-1; 7 bases fit TRBD1. The J segment lost 4 bases and the V segment lost 3 bases, leaving 6 bases of the junction unmatched. The CDR3 has 15 amino acids. Germline V gives CDR1 MDHEN, CDR2 SYDVKM.

The rearrangement joins TRBV7-9 to TRBJ2-7, with TRBD2 matching 14 bases. CDR1 and CDR2 (germline): SEHNR, FQNEAQ (reference sequence). The CDR3 contains 15 residues. V gave up 5 bases and J gave up 6 bases; unmatched junction bases: 6. In DNA, the CDR3 is TGTGCCAGCAGCCCAGAGGGACTAGCGGGAGTCGAGCAGTACTTC. It codes for CASSPEGLAGVEQYF.

This chain connects TRBV6-1 to TRBJ2-7; D remains unclear. The V gene lost 4 bases and the J gene lost 6 bases, with 13 bases spanning the gap. The CDR3 runs to 13 residues. CDR1 is MNHNS and CDR2 is SASEGT in the germline V gene. CDR3 nucleotide sequence: TGTGCCAGCAGTGGGCGGCAGGTAGGCGAGCAGTACGTC. It specifies CASSGRQVGEQYV.

The chain links TRBV2 to TRBJ2-3; 7 bases are shared with TRBD1. Germline CDR1 is SNHLY and CDR2 is FYNNEI. This CDR3 comprises 15 residues. The V and J ends lost 6 bases and 2 bases, in that order; junction bases with no gene match: 8. The DNA of the CDR3 is TGTGCCAGCAGGGAACAGGGGTGGGACACAGATACGCAGTATTTT. Its translation is CASREQGWDTDTQYF.

The chain recombines TRBV7-2 with TRBJ1-5; D not certain. The CDR3 has 13 amino acids. Trimming took 4 bases from V and 7 from J, leaving 11 bases between them. Germline V gene lookup returns CDR1 SGHTA and CDR2 FQGNSA. The CDR3 here is CASSSSGLQPQHF. CDR3 DNA: TGTGCCAGCAGCTCGAGTGGGTTACAGCCCCAGCATTTT.

CDR3 residues: CASRTSRQARGYTF. CDR3 sequence (DNA): TGTGCCAGCAGGACCTCGCGACAGGCTCGGGGCTACACCTTC. J is TRBJ1-2 and V is TRBV6-5; D might be TRBD1 (6 bases). The ends were cut back, 6 bases at V and 8 bases at J, with 19 bases in the middle. This CDR3 spans 14 amino acids. Germline CDR1 reads MNHEY; CDR2 reads SVGAGI.

The chain combines TRBV28 with TRBJ2-1; D possibly corresponds to TRBD2 (5 bases). Germline loops: CDR1 MDHEN, CDR2 SYDVKM. Trimming pared 5 bases from V and 6 bases from J, leaving 11 bases between. This CDR3 comprises 13 residues. The CDR3 here is CASSEERSNEQFF. In DNA form, the CDR3 reads TGTGCCAGCAGTGAAGAGCGGAGCAATGAGCAGTTCTTC.

The chain couples TRBV19 to TRBJ1-4; perhaps TRBD1 as D (5 bases). CDR3 size: 13 residues. Between the trimmed V and J ends, which lost 4 bases and 7 bases, there was a span of 10 bases. CDR1 LNHDA and CDR2 SQIVND come from the germline V gene (reference sequence). DNA for the CDR3: TGTGCCAGTAGTAAGGCAGGGAGTGAAAAACTGTTTTTT. The encoded protein is CASSKAGSEKLFF.

The genes are TRBV28 and TRBJ2-7; D might be TRBD1 (6 bases). CDR3 length equals 14 residues. The germline V gene has CDR1 MDHEN and CDR2 SYDVKM. V dropped 3 bases and J dropped 0 bases, with 9 bases sitting between them. CDR3 amino acids: CASSLTGNSYEQYV. The CDR3 DNA reads as TGTGCCAGCAGTTTGACAGGCAACTCCTACGAGCAGTACGTC.

This chain uses TRBV9 with TRBJ2-7; D remains ambiguous. Germline V gene sequence: CDR1 SGDLS, CDR2 YYNGEE. The CDR3 extends over 15 amino acids. Trimming shortened V by 0 bases and J by 0 bases, and 10 bases separated the two germline ends. CDR3 residues: CASSVGFSFSYEQYF. As DNA, the CDR3 is TGTGCCAGCAGCGTAGGGTTTAGCTTCTCCTACGAGCAGTACTTC.

The chain employs TRBV19 and TRBJ2-3, with D perhaps matching TRBD1 (5 bases). CDR1 is LNHDA and CDR2 is SQIVND in the germline V gene (reference sequence). V lost 6 bases, J lost 2 bases, and 15 bases lay in between. The CDR3 is 15 amino acids. CDR3 in amino acids: CASRPDSYLTDTQYF. The CDR3, as DNA: TGTGCCAGTAGGCCCGACAGTTACCTCACAGATACGCAGTATTTT. Combining the CDR3 with reference TRBV19 and TRBJ2-3 gives the whole variable domain DGGITQSPKYLFRKEGQNVTLSCEQNLNHDAMYWYRQDPGQGLRLIYYSQIVNDFQKGDIAEGYSVSREKKESFPLTVTSAQKNPTAFYLCASRPDSYLTDTQYFGPGTRLTVL.

The rearrangement uses TRBV10-1 and TRBJ1-1; no definite D call. Germline loops: CDR1 WNHNN, CDR2 SYGVQD (reference sequence). Trimming stripped 2 bases from V and 1 base from J, with 11 bases between. CDR3 length equals 15 residues. CDR3 residues: CASSEEGYPNTEAFF. CDR3 sequence (DNA): TGCGCCAGCAGTGAGGAGGGATACCCGAACACTGAAGCTTTCTTT.

The table lists this clone with a count of one. The V call is TRBV7-9, the J call TRBJ2-5; TRBD2 agrees at 9 bases. From germline, CDR1 is SEHNR and CDR2 FQNEAQ (reference sequence). This CDR3 contains 15 residues. Trimming removed 0 bases from V and 5 bases from J; junction bases left unmatched: 4. The chain's CDR3 is CASSLASGGQETQYF. CDR3 nucleotide sequence: TGTGCCAGCAGCTTAGCTAGCGGGGGTCAGGAGACCCAGTACTTC.

This rearrangement joins TRBV6-5 to TRBJ1-1; D gene unclear. V lost 7 bases, J lost 2 bases, and 11 bases lay in between. CDR3 length: 13 amino acids. Per germline, CDR1 MNHEY and CDR2 SVGAGI. The CDR3 region is CASNEGFNTEAFF. The CDR3 DNA reads TGTGCCAGCAACGAGGGTTTTAACACTGAAGCTTTCTTT.

V usage is TRBV19 and J usage is TRBJ2-7; D gene unclear. The CDR3 extends over 12 amino acids. Germline V lookup: CDR1 LNHDA, CDR2 SQIVND (reference sequence). Trimming cost V 4 bases and J 7 bases, with 11 bases left between them. CDR3: CASSRVVGEQYF. The CDR3 DNA is TGTGCCAGTAGTAGGGTGGTGGGAGAGCAGTACTTC.

V usage is TRBV7-8 and J usage is TRBJ2-7; D gene unclear. Deletions cut 1 base from V and 0 bases from J, with 10 bases between. This CDR3 comprises 15 residues. Per the germline V gene, CDR1 is SGHVS and CDR2 is FQNEAQ. DNA of the CDR3: TGTGCCAGCAGCTTAGGCTCGCTACTCTCCTACGAGCAGTACTTC. Translation gives CASSLGSLLSYEQYF.

The chain joins TRBV29-1 to TRBJ2-1; D remains unclear. The CDR3 is made up of 13 amino acids. The V gene lost 6 bases and the J gene lost 8 bases, with 17 bases spanning the gap. From germline, CDR1 is SQVTM and CDR2 ANQGSEA. The DNA of the CDR3 is TGCAGCGTGGGCGACTCGCTAGGCCATGAGCAGTTCTTC. Protein sequence: CSVGDSLGHEQFF.